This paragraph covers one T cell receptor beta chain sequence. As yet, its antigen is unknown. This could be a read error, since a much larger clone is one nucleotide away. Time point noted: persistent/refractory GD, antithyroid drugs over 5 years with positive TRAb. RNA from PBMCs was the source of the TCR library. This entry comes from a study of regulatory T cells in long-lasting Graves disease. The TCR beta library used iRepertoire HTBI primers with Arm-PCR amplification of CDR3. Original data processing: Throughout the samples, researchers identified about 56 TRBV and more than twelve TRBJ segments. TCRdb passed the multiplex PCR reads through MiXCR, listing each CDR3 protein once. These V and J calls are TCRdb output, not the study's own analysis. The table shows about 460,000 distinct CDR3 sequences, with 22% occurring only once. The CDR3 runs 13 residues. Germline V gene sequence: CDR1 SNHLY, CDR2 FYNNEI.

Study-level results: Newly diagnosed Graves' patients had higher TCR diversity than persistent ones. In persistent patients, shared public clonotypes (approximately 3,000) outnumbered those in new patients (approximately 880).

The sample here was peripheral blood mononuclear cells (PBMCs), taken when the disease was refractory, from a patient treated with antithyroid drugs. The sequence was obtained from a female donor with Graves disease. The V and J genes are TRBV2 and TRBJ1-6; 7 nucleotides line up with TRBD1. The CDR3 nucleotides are TGTGCCCGAGAACAGGGGTTGAATTCACCCCTCTACTTT. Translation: CAREQGLNSPLYF.